The 26 T cell receptor beta chains listed next were all sequenced from one sample in a study of Ad26.COV2.S vaccination and SARS-CoV-2 variants (TCRdb year 2021). Receptor amplification or capture employed the immunoSEQ multiplex PCR assay. TCRdb re-hosts the immuneACCESS table, in-frame sequences only. Its copies lack some clones; in the studies checked, an unresolved V gene accounts for under half of them, and the cause for the rest is not known. The sample table contains about 380,000 clones; only one count was recorded for about 83% of them. Clones ranked in the top ten supply more than 7% of the sample. The treatment or condition label here, explained by the study, means: roughly 19 received Ad26.COV2.S at low or high dose, single or two shots; about 5 received placebo; per-sample allocation not given. Repertoires of vaccine and placebo recipients were sequenced from samples collected on day 63 after the first injection.

Sequenced material: peripheral blood, taken in a trial of Ad26.COV2.S vaccine versus placebo. The receptors were gathered from a person between 18 and 65 years old who received the Ad26.COV2.S COVID-19 vaccine or a placebo.

This clone was seen a handful of times. V is TRBV19 and J is TRBJ1-1; a possible D gene is TRBD1 (5 bases). Germline V gene sequence: CDR1 LNHDA, CDR2 SQIVND (reference sequence). This CDR3 comprises 15 residues. V gave up 6 bases and J gave up 1 base, with 15 bases separating them. CDR3 DNA sequence: TGTGCCAGTAGGGACGGGACGGGGCAGAACACTGAAGCTTTCTTT. Its translation is CASRDGTGQNTEAFF.

The genes are TRBV10-1 and TRBJ2-1; 8 bases are a match to TRBD2. V gave up 6 bases and J gave up 9 bases; unmatched junction bases: 16. The CDR3 totals 16 residues. Germline V gene data show CDR1 as WNHNN and CDR2 as SYGVQD (reference sequence). The CDR3 loop reads CASSQGPAGERGEQFF. In DNA, the CDR3 is TGCGCCAGCAGCCAAGGGCCAGCGGGAGAGCGTGGTGAGCAGTTCTTC.

The rearrangement joins TRBV9 to TRBJ2-1; D remains ambiguous. Trimming took off 1 base at V and 8 bases at J, with 4 bases between the two ends. Per germline, CDR1 SGDLS and CDR2 YYNGEE. The CDR3 has 11 residues. The chain's CDR3 is CASSVSDEQFF. The DNA of the CDR3 is TGTGCCAGCAGCGTATCTGATGAGCAGTTCTTC.

The V and J genes are TRBV19 and TRBJ1-1; 9 positions match TRBD1. V trimming: 5 bases; J trimming: 1 base; junction bases outside the gene matches: 11. Germline values: CDR1 LNHDA, CDR2 SQIVND (reference sequence). The CDR3 runs 17 residues. CDR3: CASSAGGTGPRNTEAFF. CDR3 nucleotide sequence: TGTGCCAGTAGTGCTGGGGGGACAGGGCCTAGGAACACTGAAGCTTTCTTT.

The chain is built from TRBV2 and TRBJ2-1; 10 bases align to TRBD1. The length of the CDR3 is 14 residues. Trimming at V came to 7 bases and at J to 4 bases, leaving 4 bases not matched to a gene. CDR1 and CDR2 from the germline V gene are SNHLY and FYNNEI. CDR3 nucleotide sequence: TGTGCCAGCACCCCGGGACAGGGGTACAATGAGCAGTTCTTC. Residues: CASTPGQGYNEQFF.

J is TRBJ1-2 and V is TRBV5-8; D might be TRBD1 (5 bases). V was trimmed by 4 bases and J by 2 bases, leaving 9 bases between them. The CDR3 is 13 amino acids. Germline assignment: CDR1 SGHTS and CDR2 YDEGEE. The CDR3 DNA reads as TGTGCCAGCAGCGGGGGACGGAACTATGGCTACACCTTC. It yields the protein CASSGGRNYGYTF.

V usage is TRBV2 and J usage is TRBJ2-2; 9 nucleotides align to TRBD2. The CDR3 is 14 residues long. Looked up from germline, CDR1 is SNHLY and CDR2 is FYNNEI. With V trimmed by 7 bases and J by 1 base, 1 base remained unmatched. The CDR3 bases are TGTGCCAGCACACTAGCGGGGAACACCGGGGAGCTGTTTTTT. Encoded protein: CASTLAGNTGELFF. The full variable domain, completed using reference TRBV2 and TRBJ2-2, is EPEVTQTPSHQVTQMGQEVILRCVPISNHLYFYWYRQILGQKVEFLVSFYNNEISEKSEIFDDQFSVERPDGSNFTLKIRSTKLEDSAMYFCASTLAGNTGELFFGEGSRLTVL.

V is TRBV7-9 and J is TRBJ2-3; tentative D call: TRBD1 (7 bases). From germline, CDR1 is SEHNR and CDR2 FQNEAQ (reference sequence). The CDR3 loop spans 17 amino acids. Trimming took off 5 bases at V and 3 bases at J, with 21 bases between the two ends. The CDR3 nucleotides are TGTGCCAGCAGCGCCTACAGGGGAGCGGGTGAGACAGATACGCAGTATTTT. It specifies CASSAYRGAGETDTQYF.

The chain joins TRBV3-1 (or the pseudogene TRBV3-2) to TRBJ2-7; the D gene is possibly TRBD2 (5 bases). Germline CDR1 LGHDT, CDR2 YNNKEL (reference sequence). Trimming shortened V by 1 base and J by 3 bases, and 7 bases separated the two germline ends. This CDR3 has 13 amino acids. The CDR3 reads CASSQGRGYEQYF. The CDR3 DNA is TGTGCCAGCAGCCAAGGCCGGGGCTACGAGCAGTACTTC.

The chain has TRBV7-9 and TRBJ1-3; D uncertain. The CDR3 covers 14 residues. V lost 6 bases, J lost 0 bases, and 9 bases lay in between. Germline V gene data show CDR1 as SEHNR and CDR2 as FQNEAQ (reference sequence). CDR3 sequence (DNA): TGTGCCAGCAGTGCCATCTCCTCTGGAAACACCATATATTTT. Residues: CASSAISSGNTIYF. The whole variable domain, filled in from reference TRBV7-9 and TRBJ1-3, reads DTGVSQNPRHKITKRGQNVTFRCDPISEHNRLYWYRQTLGQGPEFLTYFQNEAQLEKSRLLSDRFSAERPKGSFSTLEIQRTEQGDSAMYLCASSAISSGNTIYFGEGSWLTVV.

The rearrangement uses TRBV2 and TRBJ1-2; 7 bases align to TRBD1. V shed 6 bases and J 5 bases; nucleotides not matched to a gene: 12. This CDR3 has 15 residues. The germline V gene encodes CDR1 SNHLY and CDR2 FYNNEI. In DNA, the CDR3 is TGTGCCAGCAGACCGACCGGGACAGAAATTTATGGCTACACCTTC. This translates into CASRPTGTEIYGYTF.

V gene TRBV4-1 combines with J gene TRBJ1-4; D unresolved. Germline V gives CDR1 MGHRA, CDR2 YSYEKL. Trimming took off 0 bases at V and 8 bases at J, with 16 bases between the two ends. The CDR3 contains 16 residues. The CDR3 region is CASSQDRRPQVEKLFF. For the CDR3, the DNA is TGCGCCAGCAGCCAAGACCGGCGGCCCCAGGTCGAAAAACTGTTTTTT.

This clone was counted only a few times. The rearrangement uses TRBV7-7 and TRBJ2-7, with D perhaps TRBD2 (6 bases). Trimming stripped 4 bases from V and 3 bases from J, with 13 bases between. The germline gives CDR1 SSHAT, CDR2 FNYEAQ (reference sequence). CDR3 size: 14 residues. The CDR3 DNA follows: TGTGCCAGCAGCTCGCCGGGACTGAGCTACGAGCAGTACTTC. Its translation: CASSSPGLSYEQYF.

V and J are TRBV5-1 and TRBJ1-4, with a tentative D call TRBD1 (5 bases). The length of the CDR3 is 14 residues. Germline CDR1 SGHRS, CDR2 YFSETQ. V gave up 3 bases and J gave up 6 bases, with 12 bases separating them. The CDR3 is CASSSGRADEKLFF. The CDR3 nucleotides read TGCGCCAGCAGCTCTGGCAGGGCGGATGAAAAACTGTTTTTT.

This clone was found a few times. The chain has TRBV27 and TRBJ2-1; D might be TRBD1 or TRBD2, each matching 5 bases. The germline V gene has CDR1 MNHEY and CDR2 SMNVEV (reference sequence). Trimming removed 3 bases from V and 10 bases from J, with 13 bases in between. This CDR3 comprises 13 residues. The DNA of the CDR3 is TGTGCCAGCAGTTTCGGGACCTACCTCGAGCAGTTCTTC. It is translated as CASSFGTYLEQFF.

This clone was counted between two and nine times. The chain recombines TRBV7-9 with TRBJ2-7, with D tentatively TRBD2 (6 bases). CDR1 and CDR2 from the germline V gene are SEHNR and FQNEAQ (reference sequence). V was clipped by 1 base and J by 9 bases, with 16 bases between them. The CDR3 consists of 14 residues. The CDR3 here is CASSLDGTARRQYF. CDR3 nucleotide sequence: TGTGCCAGCAGCTTAGATGGGACTGCCCGCCGGCAGTACTTC.

In nucleotides, the CDR3 is TGTGCCACCAGCAGAGCAACTAGTTGGGGACAAGAGACCCAGTACTTC. Translation gives CATSRATSWGQETQYF. The gene calls are TRBV15 and TRBJ2-5; TRBD2 might be the D (5 bases). CDR1 is LNHNV and CDR2 is YYDKDF in the germline V gene (reference sequence). CDR3 length: 16 amino acids. The V gene lost 1 base and the J gene lost 2 bases, with 14 bases spanning the gap.

The V gene is TRBV24-1, the J gene TRBJ1-2; D gene uncertain. The CDR3 covers 12 residues. Trimming took 3 bases from V and 7 from J, leaving 8 bases between them. Germline V gene data show CDR1 as KGHDR and CDR2 as SFDVKD. The CDR3: CATSDPGRGYTF. CDR3 nucleotide sequence: TGTGCCACCAGTGATCCCGGACGTGGCTACACCTTC.

The chain employs TRBV9 and TRBJ2-1, with D hard to call. V shed 3 bases and J shed 9 bases, with 7 bases lying between them. This CDR3 is 11 amino acids long. Germline V gene lookup returns CDR1 SGDLS and CDR2 YYNGEE. In nucleotides, the CDR3 is TGTGCCAGCAGCGGAATCGGTGAGCAGTTCTTC. Protein product: CASSGIGEQFF.

The J gene is TRBJ2-5, the V gene TRBV6-5; D gene unclear. Trimming shortened V by 0 bases and J by 7 bases, and 3 bases separated the two germline ends. Looked up from germline, CDR1 is MNHEY and CDR2 is SVGAGI. This CDR3 comprises 11 residues. For the CDR3, the DNA is TGTGCCAGCAGTTACTCGGGGACCCAGTACTTC. This translates into CASSYSGTQYF.

The chain carries TRBV15 and TRBJ1-1, with a weak D call TRBD1 (5 bases). Germline assignment: CDR1 LNHNV and CDR2 YYDKDF (reference sequence). The V end lost 5 bases, the J end lost 3 bases, and 16 bases lay between the germline ends. The CDR3 consists of 15 residues. CDR3 nucleotides: TGTGCCACCAGCCCCCTTAAGGTAGGGGACACTGAAGCTTTCTTT. This translates into CATSPLKVGDTEAFF. The complete variable domain, with remaining parts taken from reference TRBV15 and TRBJ1-1, reads DAMVIQNPRYQVTQFGKPVTLSCSQTLNHNVMYWYQQKSSQAPKLLFHYYDKDFNNEADTPDNFQSRRPNTSFCFLDIRSPGLGDTAMYLCATSPLKVGDTEAFFGQGTRLTVV.

The genes are TRBV30 and TRBJ1-1; D unresolved. The CDR3 runs 13 residues. Deletions cut 0 bases from V and 5 bases from J, with 10 bases between. Germline V gene sequence: CDR1 GTSNPN, CDR2 SVGIG (reference sequence). The CDR3 region has the DNA TGTGCCTGGAGTGTGGGTGGGAGTACTGAAGCTTTCTTT. Encoded protein: CAWSVGGSTEAFF. Complete variable domain (other parts from reference TRBV30 and TRBJ1-1): SQTIHQWPATLVQPVGSPLSLECTVEGTSNPNLYWYRQAAGRGLQLLFYSVGIGQISSEVPQNLSASRPQDRQFILSSKKLLLSDSGFYLCAWSVGGSTEAFFGQGTRLTVV.

CDR3 region: CASSVGAGNNEQYF. The CDR3 nucleotides are TGTGCCAGCAGCGTAGGAGCAGGGAACAACGAGCAGTACTTC. The V call is TRBV9, the J call TRBJ2-7; tentative D call: TRBD1 (5 bases). This CDR3 has 14 amino acids. The V gene lost 0 bases and the J gene lost 5 bases, with 12 bases spanning the gap. Germline-derived CDR1 and CDR2 are SGDLS and YYNGEE.

The chain has TRBV25-1 and TRBJ2-7; D unresolved. Germline assignment: CDR1 MGHDK and CDR2 SYGVNS. V shed 3 bases and J shed 5 bases, with 8 bases lying between them. CDR3 length equals 12 residues. This CDR3 reads CASSDRMDEQYF. CDR3 nucleotide sequence: TGTGCCAGCAGTGACCGGATGGACGAGCAGTACTTC.

The genes are TRBV20-1 and TRBJ2-5; D unclear. CDR1 DFQATT and CDR2 SNEGSKA come from the germline V gene (reference sequence). Between the trimmed V and J ends, which lost 3 bases and 5 bases, there was a span of 7 bases. This CDR3 spans 11 amino acids. CDR3 sequence (DNA): TGCAGTGCTAGTTGGTCGGAGACCCAGTACTTC. Translated: CSASWSETQYF.

The chain employs TRBV12-3 or TRBV12-4 and TRBJ2-3; unclear D gene. The CDR3 has 11 amino acids. V lost 6 bases and J 6 bases, leaving 7 bases between the germline ends. The CDR3, as DNA: TGTGCCAGCAGCGCTAGTGATACGCAGTATTTT. Translating gives CASSASDTQYF.